This T cell receptor (beta chain) originates from a study of CD4+ T cells in melanoma. This clone is classed as medium-sized. Its antigen is not identified. The study's findings and limits: CD8+ T cell, macrophage and B cell function reportedly correlated with neoantigen-specific CD4+ T cells.

The data were produced by immunoSEQ multiplex PCR, yet TCRdb's version contains in-frame clones alone and is incomplete. This table has thousands of clones, roughly three fifths appearing once. The germline V gene encodes CDR1 SGDLS and CDR2 YYNGEE. The CDR3 contains 14 residues. Deletions cut 4 bases from V and 3 bases from J, with 13 bases between. This TCR derives from a human donor with melanoma. The chain carries TRBV9 and TRBJ1-1; D is unclear. Sequencing was carried out using cells from a culture (not recorded whether cultured in vitro). The CDR3 reads CASSFEPRDTEAFF. Written as DNA, the CDR3 is TGTGCCAGCAGCTTTGAACCGAGGGACACTGAAGCTTTCTTT.